A selection of T cell receptor beta chains follows, all from one sample in a study of OX40 agonist ivuxolimab in advanced cancers. The data were produced by immunoSEQ multiplex PCR, yet TCRdb's version contains in-frame clones alone and is incomplete. This sample carries fewer than 25,000 clones, about 83% of them seen once, and the ten largest clones take 8% to 9%. The sequences come from CD4+ or CD8+ T cells sorted from blood, collected in a trial of the OX40 agonist ivuxolimab. The receptors originated from an adult with an advanced solid tumor such as melanoma, head and neck, liver or kidney cancer. CDR3s include the opening cysteine and the closing phenylalanine or tryptophan. D genes are given only for firm matches. Rows give clone size only sometimes, using once, few, many, or a class for an expanded clone.

CDR3 DNA	CDR3 protein	D gene	clone size	V gene	J gene
TGTGCCAGCAGCTTGGATGGGTTCGGCAATCAGCCCCAGCATTTT	CASSLDGFGNQPQHF	NA	NA	TRBV5-4	TRBJ1-5
TGTGCCAGCAGCAAGCCCCCGGGCCGCGGAGGAAACATTCAGTACTTC	CASSKPPGRGGNIQYF	NA	once	TRBV21-1	TRBJ2-4
TGTGCCAGCAGTGAACAGGGTTGGTCTGAAGCTTTCTTT	CASSEQGWSEAFF	NA	NA	TRBV9	TRBJ1-1
TGTGCCAGCAGCTCGCAGGGGGGGGACGAGCAGTACTTC	CASSSQGGDEQYF	NA	NA	TRBV5-4	TRBJ2-7
TGTGCCAGCAGTTTACGACGATCTAGCACAGATACGCAGTATTTT	CASSLRRSSTDTQYF	NA	once	TRBV27	TRBJ2-3
TGTGCCAGCAGCTTTGGCGAGACCTACGAGCAGTACTTC	CASSFGETYEQYF	NA	once	TRBV5-6	TRBJ2-7
TGTGCCAGCAGAGGTACCCGGGACAGGGGCTATGGCTACACCTTC	CASRGTRDRGYGYTF	TRBD1	NA	TRBV9	TRBJ1-2
TGCGCCAGCGGTGCAGAAGGGTATTCACCCCTCCACTTT	CASGAEGYSPLHF	NA	NA	TRBV4-3	TRBJ1-6
TGTGCCAGCAGCGTAGGAAAGGGCTACACCTTC	CASSVGKGYTF	NA	NA	TRBV9	TRBJ1-2
TGTGCCAGCAGCTTAGCGGCCCCCCGCGGGGGGCCCAGCACCGGGGAGCTGTTTTTT	CASSLAAPRGGPSTGELFF	TRBD2	NA	TRBV7-6	TRBJ2-2
TGTGCCAGCAGCTTGGAGAGGACAGTTCCCTACGAGCAGTACTTC	CASSLERTVPYEQYF	NA	NA	TRBV5-6	TRBJ2-7
TGTGCTAGTGGTTCTGACAATCCATGGCGGACTGAAGCTTTCTTT	CASGSDNPWRTEAFF	NA	NA	TRBV12-5	TRBJ1-1
TGTGCCAGTAGACAGACTGATAGCTCCTACAATGAGCAGTTCTTC	CASRQTDSSYNEQFF	NA	NA	TRBV19	TRBJ2-1